This TCR beta chain derives from a study of T-cell reconstitution after alpha-beta-depleted transplantation in children. Library preparation (for TCRbeta) was performed with unique molecular identifiers. A single record per CDR3 protein comes from TCRdb applying MiXCR to the PCR reads. The sample carries 500,000 to 650,000 distinct CDR3 sequences, 13% recorded once. This clonotype appeared many times. Germline V gene sequence: CDR1 DFQATT, CDR2 SNEGSKA (reference sequence). This CDR3 contains 14 residues. Trimming at V came to 6 bases and at J to 4 bases, leaving 5 bases not matched to a gene. The genes are TRBV20-1 and TRBJ2-1, with 11 bases aligning to TRBD2. This clonotype was obtained from a male patient younger than 18 who had a stem cell transplant for acute myeloid leukemia, so the T cells may come from the graft donor. The source material was PBMCs, mostly from graft donor cells, sampled 360 days after TCRalphabeta/CD19-depleted stem cell transplant. The CDR3 reads CSAGLAGPYNEQFF. The CDR3 DNA reads as TGCAGTGCCGGACTAGCGGGTCCGTACAATGAGCAGTTCTTC.